Sequencing of this T cell receptor (beta chain) was carried out in a study of CD8+CD57+ T cells in acquired aplastic anemia. General study points: Comparison of patients with controls identified around 30 shared CD8+ CDR3 sequences.

The germline V and J ends were trimmed by 3 bases and 12 bases, with 18 bases remaining between them. CDR1 WNHNN and CDR2 SYGVQD come from the germline V gene (reference sequence). The CDR3 is 13 amino acids. TCR beta VDJ and CDR3 were profiled, and genomic DNA was the template. A single record per CDR3 protein comes from TCRdb applying MiXCR to the reads. This sample has more than 150,000 distinct CDR3 sequences; approximately 48% occur once, and the top ten carry 9.7%. In regard to this clonotype: Antigen: not known.

Individuals selected for sequencing had exhibited CD8+CD57+ cell expansion on flow cytometry. Diagnosis of severe acquired aplastic anemia applied to all patients. This clonotype was obtained from a human donor with aplastic anemia. The chain employs TRBV10-1 and TRBJ2-7; D is perhaps TRBD1 or TRBD2 (5 bases each). Sequenced sample: sorted CD4+, CD8+, or CD8+CD57+ T cells (not recorded which) from PBMCs. The CDR3 bases are TGCGCCAGCAGTGAAGTGGGACGTTCTATTGCGTACTTC. It specifies CASSEVGRSIAYF.